A single sample is the source of the 2 T cell receptor beta chains below, sequenced in a study of blood T cell repertoires in COVID-19. Profiled with immunoSEQ multiplex PCR; TCRdb holds only in-frame clones, not every one. The sample contains about 78,000 clones, 90% of which appear only once. Sequencing was performed on peripheral blood. The receptors derive from a woman aged 45-65 years in a cohort sampled during active COVID-19.

J is TRBJ2-7 and V is TRBV9, with TRBD1 identical over 7 bases. Germline V gene sequence: CDR1 SGDLS, CDR2 YYNGEE. Trimming removed 4 bases from V and 2 bases from J; junction bases left unmatched: 9. This CDR3 comprises 15 residues. The CDR3 here is CASSPDRVSTYEQYF. In DNA, the CDR3 is TGTGCCAGCAGCCCCGACAGGGTTAGCACCTACGAGCAGTACTTC.

The gene calls are TRBV7-2 and TRBJ2-7; TRBD1 might be the D (5 bases). The CDR3 contains 14 residues. V gave up 0 bases and J gave up 0 bases, with 6 bases separating them. In germline, CDR1 is SGHTA, CDR2 FQGNSA. This CDR3 reads CASSLAGLSYEQYF. The CDR3 nucleotides are TGTGCCAGCAGCTTAGCGGGGCTCTCCTACGAGCAGTACTTC.